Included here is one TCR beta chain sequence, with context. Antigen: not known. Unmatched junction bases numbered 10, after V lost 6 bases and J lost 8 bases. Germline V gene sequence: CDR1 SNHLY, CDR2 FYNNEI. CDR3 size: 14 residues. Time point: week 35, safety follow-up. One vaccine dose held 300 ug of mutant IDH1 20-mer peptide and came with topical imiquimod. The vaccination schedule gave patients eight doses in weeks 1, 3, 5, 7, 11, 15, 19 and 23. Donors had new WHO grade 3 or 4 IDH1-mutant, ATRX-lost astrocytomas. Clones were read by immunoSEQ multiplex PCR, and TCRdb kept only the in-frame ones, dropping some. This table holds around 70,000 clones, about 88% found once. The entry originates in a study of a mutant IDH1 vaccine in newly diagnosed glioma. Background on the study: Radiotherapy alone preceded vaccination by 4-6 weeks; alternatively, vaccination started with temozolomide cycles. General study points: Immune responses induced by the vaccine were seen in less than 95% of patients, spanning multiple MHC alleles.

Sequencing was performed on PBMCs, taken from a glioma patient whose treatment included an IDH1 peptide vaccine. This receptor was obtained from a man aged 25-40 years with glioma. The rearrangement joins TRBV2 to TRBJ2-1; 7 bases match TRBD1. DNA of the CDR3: TGTGCCAGCAGAAGACAGGGACCGGGGTATGAGCAGTTCTTC. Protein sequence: CASRRQGPGYEQFF. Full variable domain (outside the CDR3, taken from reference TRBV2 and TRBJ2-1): EPEVTQTPSHQVTQMGQEVILRCVPISNHLYFYWYRQILGQKVEFLVSFYNNEISEKSEIFDDQFSVERPDGSNFTLKIRSTKLEDSAMYFCASRRQGPGYEQFFGPGTRLTVL.